This TCR beta chain came from a study of early T cells in non-severe SARS-CoV-2 infection. About the study: Chains from this unsorted whole-blood bulk RNA could not be paired.

Germline values: CDR1 SQVTM, CDR2 ANQGSEA. The CDR3 is made up of 11 amino acids. Trimming removed 4 bases from V and 5 bases from J; junction bases left unmatched: 0. In regard to this clonotype: Its specificity is unknown.

Unique molecular identifiers were attached to individual cDNA molecules. MiXCR, run by TCRdb on the 5' RACE reads, gives a single entry per CDR3 protein. The sample has 70,000 to 90,000 distinct CDR3 sequences, 15% seen once. Whole-study results and caveats: A preference for anti-spike CD8 responses marked VDJdb matching, which missed private and CD4 specificities.

Sample: whole blood. The J gene is TRBJ2-7, the V gene TRBV29-1; 9 positions match TRBD1. The clonotype was recovered from an adult who was a healthcare worker with PCR-confirmed SARS-CoV-2 infection or an uninfected control (not recorded which). CDR3: CSVGDRDEQYF. CDR3 coding DNA: TGCAGCGTTGGGGACAGGGACGAGCAGTACTTC.